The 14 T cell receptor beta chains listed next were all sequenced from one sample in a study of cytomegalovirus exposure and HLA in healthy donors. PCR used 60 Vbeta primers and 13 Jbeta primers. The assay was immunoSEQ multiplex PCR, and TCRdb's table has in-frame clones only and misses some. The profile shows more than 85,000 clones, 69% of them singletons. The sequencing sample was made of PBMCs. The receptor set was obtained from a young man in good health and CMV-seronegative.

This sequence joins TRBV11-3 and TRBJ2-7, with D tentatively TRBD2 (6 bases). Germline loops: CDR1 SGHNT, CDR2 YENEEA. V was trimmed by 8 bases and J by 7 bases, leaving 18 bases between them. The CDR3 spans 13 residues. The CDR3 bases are TGTGCCAGCGCACGACTAGAGTTAGGAGAGCAGTACTTC. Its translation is CASARLELGEQYF.

CDR3 in DNA: TGTGCCAGCAGCCTAGGGGACAGTAGCACAGATACGCAGTATTTT. Its translation is CASSLGDSSTDTQYF. The J gene is TRBJ2-3, the V gene TRBV7-9, with 7 bases fitting TRBD1. CDR1 SEHNR and CDR2 FQNEAQ come from the germline V gene (reference sequence). The CDR3 sequence is 15 residues long. The V segment lost 5 bases and the J segment 0 bases; nucleotides outside the gene matches: 5.

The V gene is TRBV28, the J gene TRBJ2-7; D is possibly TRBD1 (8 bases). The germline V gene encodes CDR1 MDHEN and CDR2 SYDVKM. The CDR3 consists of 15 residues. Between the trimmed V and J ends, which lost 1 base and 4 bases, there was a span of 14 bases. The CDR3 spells CASSLSGQGGYEQYF. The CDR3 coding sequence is TGTGCCAGCAGTTTATCCGGACAGGGAGGGTACGAGCAGTACTTC.

CDR3 amino acids: CASSLYPDTDTQYF. The CDR3 DNA reads as TGTGCCAGCAGCTTATACCCAGACACAGATACGCAGTATTTT. J is TRBJ2-3 and V is TRBV11-1; D is undetermined. CDR3 size: 14 residues. Trimming pared 2 bases from V and 2 bases from J, leaving 8 bases between. Germline loops: CDR1 SGHAT, CDR2 FQDESV (reference sequence).

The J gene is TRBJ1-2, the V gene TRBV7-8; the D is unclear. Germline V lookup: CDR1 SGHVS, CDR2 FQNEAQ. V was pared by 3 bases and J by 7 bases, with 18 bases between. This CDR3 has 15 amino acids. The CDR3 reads CASSFSYGTASGYTF. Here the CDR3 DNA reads TGTGCCAGCAGCTTTTCTTATGGAACAGCCTCTGGCTACACCTTC. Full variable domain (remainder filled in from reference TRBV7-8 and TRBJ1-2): GAGVSQSPRYKVAKRGQDVALRCDPISGHVSLFWYQQALGQGPEFLTYFQNEAQLDKSGLPSDRFFAERPEGSVSTLKIQRTQQEDSAVYLCASSFSYGTASGYTFGSGTRLTVV.

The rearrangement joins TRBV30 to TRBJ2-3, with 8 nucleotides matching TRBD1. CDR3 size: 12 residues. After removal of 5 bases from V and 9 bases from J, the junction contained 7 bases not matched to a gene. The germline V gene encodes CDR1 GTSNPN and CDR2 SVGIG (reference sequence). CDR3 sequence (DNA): TGTGCCTGGGGACCGACAGGGGAGACGCAGTATTTT. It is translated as CAWGPTGETQYF.

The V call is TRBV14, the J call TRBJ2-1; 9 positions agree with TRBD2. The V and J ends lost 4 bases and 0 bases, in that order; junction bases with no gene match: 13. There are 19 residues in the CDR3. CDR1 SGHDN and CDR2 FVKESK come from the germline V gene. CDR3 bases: TGTGCCAGCAGCCCGGGACTAGCCTGGGAGAGGGGCTCCTACAATGAGCAGTTCTTC. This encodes CASSPGLAWERGSYNEQFF.

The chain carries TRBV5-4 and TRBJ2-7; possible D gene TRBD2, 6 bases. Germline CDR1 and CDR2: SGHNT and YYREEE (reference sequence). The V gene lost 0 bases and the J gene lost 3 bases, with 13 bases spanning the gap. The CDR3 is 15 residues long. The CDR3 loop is CASSLGGVALYEQYF. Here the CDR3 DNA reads TGTGCCAGCAGCTTGGGGGGGGTAGCGCTCTACGAGCAGTACTTC.

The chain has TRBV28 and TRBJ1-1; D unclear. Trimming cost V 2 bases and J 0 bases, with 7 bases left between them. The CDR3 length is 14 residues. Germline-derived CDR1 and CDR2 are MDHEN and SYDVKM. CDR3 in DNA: TGTGCCAGCAGTTTAAGTACAGTGAACACTGAAGCTTTCTTT. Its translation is CASSLSTVNTEAFF.

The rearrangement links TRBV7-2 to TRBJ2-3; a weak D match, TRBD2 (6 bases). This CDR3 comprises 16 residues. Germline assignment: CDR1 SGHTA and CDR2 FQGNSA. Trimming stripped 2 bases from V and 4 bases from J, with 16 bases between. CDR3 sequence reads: CASSLIQVGGADTQYF. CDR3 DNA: TGTGCCAGCAGCTTAATTCAGGTGGGAGGAGCAGATACGCAGTATTTT. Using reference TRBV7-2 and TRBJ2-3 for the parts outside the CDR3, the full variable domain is GAGVSQSPSNKVTEKGKDVELRCDPISGHTALYWYRQSLGQGLEFLIYFQGNSAPDKSGLPSDRFSAERTGGSVSTLTIQRTQQEDSAVYLCASSLIQVGGADTQYFGPGTRLTVL.

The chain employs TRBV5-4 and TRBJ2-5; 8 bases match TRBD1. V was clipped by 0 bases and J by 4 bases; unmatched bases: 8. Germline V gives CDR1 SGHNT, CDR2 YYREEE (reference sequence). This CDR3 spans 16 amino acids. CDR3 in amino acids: CASSLEGRGRPETQYF. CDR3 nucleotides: TGTGCCAGCAGCTTGGAAGGCAGGGGGCGACCAGAGACCCAGTACTTC.

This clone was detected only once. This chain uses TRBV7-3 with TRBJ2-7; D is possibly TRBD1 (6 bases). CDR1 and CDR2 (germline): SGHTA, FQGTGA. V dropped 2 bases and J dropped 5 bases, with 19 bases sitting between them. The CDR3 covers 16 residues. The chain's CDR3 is CASSLGAGAALNEQYF. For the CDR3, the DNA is TGTGCCAGCAGCTTAGGGGCAGGGGCCGCTCTCAACGAGCAGTACTTC.

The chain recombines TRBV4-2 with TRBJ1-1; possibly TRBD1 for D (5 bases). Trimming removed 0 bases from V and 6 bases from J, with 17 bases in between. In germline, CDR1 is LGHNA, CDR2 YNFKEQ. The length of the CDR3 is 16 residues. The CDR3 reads CASSQDPSSGIPEAFF. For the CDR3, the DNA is TGTGCCAGCAGCCAAGATCCGTCCTCAGGGATCCCTGAAGCTTTCTTT.

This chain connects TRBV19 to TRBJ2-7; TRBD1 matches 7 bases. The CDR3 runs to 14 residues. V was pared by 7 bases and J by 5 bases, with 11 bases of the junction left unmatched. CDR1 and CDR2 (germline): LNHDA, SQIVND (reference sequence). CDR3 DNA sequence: TGTGCCAGTACCCCCCGGGACAGTCTCCACGAGCAGTACTTC. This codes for CASTPRDSLHEQYF.